This T cell receptor beta chain was recorded in a study of blood T cell repertoires in COVID-19. The CDR3 has 16 amino acids. Trimming took off 4 bases at V and 3 bases at J, with 16 bases between the two ends. Germline V gene sequence: CDR1 LGHNT, CDR2 FRNRAP. Sequenced by immunoSEQ multiplex PCR; TCRdb stores in-frame clones only, minus some. The sample yields about 74,000 clones, over 70% seen once. The V gene is TRBV12-5, the J gene TRBJ1-3; tentatively, D is TRBD1 (6 bases). The sequence came from a human donor in a cohort sampled during active COVID-19. Sequencing input: peripheral blood. CDR3 residues: CASGSRAGASGNTIYF. DNA for the CDR3: TGTGCTAGTGGTTCCCGGGCGGGGGCAAGTGGAAACACCATATATTTT.